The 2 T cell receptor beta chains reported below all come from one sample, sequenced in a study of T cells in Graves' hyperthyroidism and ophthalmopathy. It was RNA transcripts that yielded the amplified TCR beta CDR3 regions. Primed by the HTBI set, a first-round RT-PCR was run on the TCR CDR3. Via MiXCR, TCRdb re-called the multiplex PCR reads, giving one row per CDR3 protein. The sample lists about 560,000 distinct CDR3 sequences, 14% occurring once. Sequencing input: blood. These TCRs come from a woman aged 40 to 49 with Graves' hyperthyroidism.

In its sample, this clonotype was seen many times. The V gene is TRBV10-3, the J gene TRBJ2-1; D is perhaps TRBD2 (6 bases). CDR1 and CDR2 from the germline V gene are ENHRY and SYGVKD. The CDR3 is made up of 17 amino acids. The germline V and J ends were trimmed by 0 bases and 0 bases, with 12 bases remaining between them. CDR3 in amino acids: CAISESEAGTSYNEQFF. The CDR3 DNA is TGTGCCATCAGTGAGTCTGAGGCGGGAACCTCCTACAATGAGCAGTTCTTC.

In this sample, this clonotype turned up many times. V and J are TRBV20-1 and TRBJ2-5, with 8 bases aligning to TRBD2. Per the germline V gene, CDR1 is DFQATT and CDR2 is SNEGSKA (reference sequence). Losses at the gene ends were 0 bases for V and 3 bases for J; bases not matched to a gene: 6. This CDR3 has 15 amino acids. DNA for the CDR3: TGCAGTGCTAGAGACGGGGGAGCGGGAGAAGAGACCCAGTACTTC. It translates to CSARDGGAGEETQYF.